The rows below give T cell receptor beta chains drawn from one sample of a study of graft-versus-host responses after intestinal transplantation. Data came from immunoSEQ multiplex PCR; TCRdb stores just in-frame clones and leaves some out. The sample lists 95,000 to 110,000 clones, 93% occurring once. No cognate antigen is known for these TCRs. Specimen: unstimulated CD8+ T cells sorted from spleen or lymph node cells, collected before intestinal transplant. All receptors come from a human donor who received an intestinal transplant. Both conserved end residues are part of each CDR3. Each record gives: CDR3 protein, CDR3 DNA, J gene, D gene, V gene, clone size. D genes are given only for firm matches. Size is stated for part of the rows, as once, few or many counts, or as a class when the clone is expanded.

cdr3_aa: CASSSDSWTYYGYTF; cdr3_nt: TGTGCCAGTAGTTCCGACTCCTGGACGTACTATGGCTACACCTTC; j_call: TRBJ1-2; d_call: -; v_call: TRBV19; clone_size: -
cdr3_aa: CASSLSFYAEAFF; cdr3_nt: TGTGCCAGCAGCTTGTCATTTTACGCTGAAGCTTTCTTT; j_call: TRBJ1-1; d_call: -; v_call: TRBV5-6; clone_size: once
cdr3_aa: CASSRGLPFSYEQYF; cdr3_nt: TGTGCCAGTAGCCGGGGCCTACCTTTCTCCTACGAGCAGTACTTC; j_call: TRBJ2-7; d_call: -; v_call: TRBV19; clone_size: -
cdr3_aa: CASSPDRGPNEKLFF; cdr3_nt: TGCGCCAGCAGCCCCGACAGGGGGCCAAATGAAAAACTGTTTTTT; j_call: TRBJ1-4; d_call: TRBD1; v_call: TRBV4-1; clone_size: -
cdr3_aa: CASSLTGAIKSANYGYTF; cdr3_nt: TGTGCCAGCAGCTTGACGGGGGCCATAAAATCAGCTAACTATGGCTACACCTTC; j_call: TRBJ1-2; d_call: -; v_call: TRBV5-6; clone_size: -
cdr3_aa: CAWTSGGGTDTQYF; cdr3_nt: TGTGCCTGGACTAGTGGTGGGGGCACAGATACGCAGTATTTT; j_call: TRBJ2-3; d_call: -; v_call: TRBV30; clone_size: -
cdr3_aa: CATSSETPYEQYF; cdr3_nt: TGTGCCACCAGCAGCGAAACACCTTACGAGCAGTACTTC; j_call: TRBJ2-7; d_call: -; v_call: TRBV15; clone_size: -
cdr3_aa: CASSETGEQYF; cdr3_nt: TGCGCCAGCAGTGAGACCGGAGAGCAGTACTTC; j_call: TRBJ2-7; d_call: -; v_call: TRBV10-1; clone_size: -
cdr3_aa: CASSPTSGNTIYF; cdr3_nt: TGTGCCAGCAGCCCTACGTCTGGAAACACCATATATTTT; j_call: TRBJ1-3; d_call: -; v_call: TRBV7-9; clone_size: few
cdr3_aa: CASSHRMGQGTDTQYF; cdr3_nt: TGCGCCAGCAGCCACCGTATGGGACAGGGAACAGATACGCAGTATTTT; j_call: TRBJ2-3; d_call: TRBD1; v_call: TRBV4-1; clone_size: -
cdr3_aa: CASSQGQVGTEAFF; cdr3_nt: TGCGCCAGCAGCCAAGGACAGGTAGGGACTGAAGCTTTCTTT; j_call: TRBJ1-1; d_call: -; v_call: TRBV4-1; clone_size: -
cdr3_aa: CASSVQPQETQYF; cdr3_nt: TGTGCCAGCAGCGTGCAGCCACAAGAGACCCAGTACTTC; j_call: TRBJ2-5; d_call: -; v_call: TRBV9; clone_size: -
cdr3_aa: CASSIGGDTEAFF; cdr3_nt: TGTGCCAGCAGTATAGGCGGGGACACTGAAGCTTTCTTT; j_call: TRBJ1-1; d_call: -; v_call: TRBV27; clone_size: -
cdr3_aa: CASSFSSGGGAYNEQFF; cdr3_nt: TGTGCCAGCAGCTTCTCTAGCGGGGGAGGTGCCTACAATGAGCAGTTCTTC; j_call: TRBJ2-1; d_call: TRBD2; v_call: TRBV11-2; clone_size: -
cdr3_aa: CASSPRAGSTEAFF; cdr3_nt: TGCGCCAGCAGCCCCCGCGCCGGGAGCACTGAAGCTTTCTTT; j_call: TRBJ1-1; d_call: -; v_call: TRBV4-1; clone_size: -
cdr3_aa: CASSYGGAGELFF; cdr3_nt: TGTGCCAGCAGTTACGGCGGGGCCGGGGAGCTGTTTTTT; j_call: TRBJ2-2; d_call: -; v_call: TRBV6-6; clone_size: -
cdr3_aa: CARGAEPNSPLHF; cdr3_nt: TGTGCCCGGGGGGCGGAACCAAATTCACCCCTCCACTTT; j_call: TRBJ1-6; d_call: -; v_call: TRBV5-4; clone_size: -
cdr3_aa: CAWSDSGSGANVLTF; cdr3_nt: TGTGCCTGGAGTGACTCAGGGTCCGGGGCCAACGTCCTGACTTTC; j_call: TRBJ2-6; d_call: -; v_call: TRBV30; clone_size: once
cdr3_aa: CASSIDREDGYTF; cdr3_nt: TGCGCCAGCAGCATCGACAGGGAGGATGGCTACACCTTC; j_call: TRBJ1-2; d_call: TRBD1; v_call: TRBV4-1; clone_size: -
cdr3_aa: CASSLSARARIYWEQFF; cdr3_nt: TGTGCCAGCAGCTTGTCTGCGAGGGCACGGATCTATTGGGAGCAGTTCTTC; j_call: TRBJ2-1; d_call: -; v_call: TRBV5-5; clone_size: once
cdr3_aa: CASSLGGGSPVWDEQFF; cdr3_nt: TGTGCCAGCAGCTTAGGGGGGGGCTCCCCGGTTTGGGATGAGCAGTTCTTC; j_call: TRBJ2-1; d_call: -; v_call: TRBV13; clone_size: -
cdr3_aa: CASSFIGTYNEQFF; cdr3_nt: TGTGCCAGCAGCTTCATAGGTACCTACAATGAGCAGTTCTTC; j_call: TRBJ2-1; d_call: -; v_call: TRBV11-1; clone_size: -
cdr3_aa: CASSIGSATDTQYF; cdr3_nt: TGTGCCAGTAGTATCGGTTCGGCGACAGATACGCAGTATTTT; j_call: TRBJ2-3; d_call: -; v_call: TRBV19; clone_size: few
cdr3_aa: CASSLGLAGGDVQETQYF; cdr3_nt: TGTGCCAGCAGCTTGGGACTAGCGGGGGGCGACGTACAAGAGACCCAGTACTTC; j_call: TRBJ2-5; d_call: TRBD2; v_call: TRBV7-8; clone_size: -
cdr3_aa: CASRQLPKDNEQFF; cdr3_nt: TGCGCCAGTAGACAGTTGCCGAAGGACAATGAGCAGTTCTTC; j_call: TRBJ2-1; d_call: -; v_call: TRBV5-1; clone_size: -
cdr3_aa: CASSERGGTGGFYEQYF; cdr3_nt: TGTGCCAGCAGTGAAAGGGGGGGGACAGGGGGCTTCTACGAGCAGTACTTC; j_call: TRBJ2-7; d_call: TRBD1; v_call: TRBV25-1; clone_size: -
cdr3_aa: CASSTGLGARETQYF; cdr3_nt: TGTGCCAGTAGTACGGGACTAGGAGCGCGAGAGACCCAGTACTTC; j_call: TRBJ2-5; d_call: TRBD2; v_call: TRBV19; clone_size: -
cdr3_aa: CASSLRQGPYYGYTF; cdr3_nt: TGTGCCAGCAGCTTGAGGCAGGGGCCCTACTATGGCTACACCTTC; j_call: TRBJ1-2; d_call: -; v_call: TRBV5-8; clone_size: -
cdr3_aa: CASSALNERRYTF; cdr3_nt: TGTGCCAGCAGCGCTCTCAATGAGAGGCGCTACACCTTC; j_call: TRBJ1-2; d_call: -; v_call: TRBV9; clone_size: -
cdr3_aa: CASSLGGGRYTGELFF; cdr3_nt: TGTGCCAGCAGTTTAGGAGGGGGAAGGTACACCGGGGAGCTGTTTTTT; j_call: TRBJ2-2; d_call: -; v_call: TRBV6-5; clone_size: -
cdr3_aa: CASSQVGNMNTEAFF; cdr3_nt: TGCGCCAGCAGCCAAGTGGGGAACATGAACACTGAAGCTTTCTTT; j_call: TRBJ1-1; d_call: -; v_call: TRBV4-1; clone_size: -